The 10 T cell receptor beta chains reported below all come from one sample, sequenced in a study of T-cell memory formation after mild COVID-19. Each CDR3 protein gets one entry after TCRdb re-called the 5' RACE reads with MiXCR. The table records 550,000 to 650,000 distinct CDR3 sequences, approximately 15% of them present only once. The sequenced material came from PBMCs or a T cell subset sorted from them (not recorded which). The receptors were sampled from an adult woman who had mild COVID-19 (a few samples of this study predate the infection). Cell type and time point are not known.

This clonotype came up a few times. V usage is TRBV5-1 and J usage is TRBJ2-5; 8 nucleotides match TRBD2. V shed 0 bases and J 4 bases; nucleotides not matched to a gene: 11. The germline V gene encodes CDR1 SGHRS and CDR2 YFSETQ. The CDR3 has 17 amino acids. The CDR3 region is CASSLVGTSLRGETQYF. The DNA of the CDR3 is TGCGCCAGCAGCTTGGTGGGGACTAGTCTTAGGGGAGAGACCCAGTACTTC.

V is TRBV18 and J is TRBJ2-6; D gene unclear. V lost 2 bases and J lost 4, with 3 bases in between. Germline CDR1 reads KGHSH; CDR2 reads LQKENI. This CDR3 has 13 amino acids. CDR3 coding DNA: TGTGCCAGCTCACCAACCGGGGCCAACGTCCTGACTTTC. This gives the protein CASSPTGANVLTF.

The chain has TRBV3-1 and TRBJ1-1; D call uncertain. The CDR3 is 15 amino acids. Germline CDR1 LGHDT, CDR2 YNNKEL (reference sequence). V gave up 3 bases and J gave up 1 base, with 12 bases separating them. CDR3 loop: CASSQMRQPNTEAFF. The CDR3 DNA reads as TGTGCCAGCAGCCAGATGCGGCAGCCGAACACTGAAGCTTTCTTT. The full variable domain, with the rest looked up from reference TRBV3-1 and TRBJ1-1, is DTAVSQTPKYLVTQMGNDKSIKCEQNLGHDTMYWYKQDSKKFLKIMFSYNNKELIINETVPNRFSPKSPDKAHLNLHINSLELGDSAVYFCASSQMRQPNTEAFFGQGTRLTVV.

The chain has TRBV28 and TRBJ2-7; maybe TRBD1 (5 bases). In germline, CDR1 is MDHEN, CDR2 SYDVKM. The CDR3 consists of 12 residues. Deletions cut 7 bases from V and 7 bases from J, with 14 bases between. The chain's CDR3 is CASTLGLREQYF. The DNA for the CDR3 is TGTGCCAGCACCCTGGGGCTCCGTGAGCAGTACTTC.

The chain recombines TRBV5-5 with TRBJ2-7, with a tentative D call TRBD1 (6 bases). Germline CDR1 SGHKS, CDR2 YYEKEE (reference sequence). Between the trimmed V and J ends, which lost 4 bases and 3 bases, there was a span of 11 bases. The CDR3 is 13 residues long. CDR3 loop: CASSTQGNYEQYF. CDR3 DNA sequence: TGTGCCAGCAGCACGCAGGGGAACTACGAGCAGTACTTC.

This clonotype was seen a handful of times. This CDR3 is CSVPDRLTDTQYF. As DNA, the CDR3 is TGCAGCGTTCCAGACAGACTCACAGATACGCAGTATTTT. V gene TRBV29-1 combines with J gene TRBJ2-3, with a possible D match to TRBD1 (5 bases). Per germline, CDR1 SQVTM and CDR2 ANQGSEA. This CDR3 has 13 amino acids. Trimming shortened V by 5 bases and J by 2 bases, and 11 bases separated the two germline ends.

The chain joins TRBV20-1 to TRBJ2-1, with a possible D match to TRBD1 (6 bases). Germline-derived CDR1 and CDR2 are DFQATT and SNEGSKA (reference sequence). V dropped 6 bases and J dropped 7 bases, with 25 bases sitting between them. CDR3 length: 16 residues. This chain's CDR3 is CSAPRPDRIGGNEQFF. In DNA form, the CDR3 reads TGCAGTGCCCCGAGGCCCGACAGGATTGGCGGAAATGAGCAGTTCTTC.

This clonotype was found a few times. The chain combines TRBV24-1 with TRBJ2-5; TRBD2 is a possible D gene (6 bases). Germline loops: CDR1 KGHDR, CDR2 SFDVKD. Trimming left V 7 bases short and J 2 bases short, with 10 bases between. The CDR3 runs 13 residues. In nucleotides, the CDR3 is TGTGCCACCAGAAGGGACTCACAAGAGACCCAGTACTTC. It specifies CATRRDSQETQYF.

The sample holds a few counts of this clonotype. The chain is built from TRBV12-3 or TRBV12-4 and TRBJ1-2, with D possibly TRBD1 on 5 matching bases. Trimming cost V 3 bases and J 5 bases, with 16 bases left between them. There are 15 residues in the CDR3. The CDR3 sequence: CASSFRPGTDYGYTF. In DNA, the CDR3 is TGTGCCAGCAGTTTCAGGCCCGGGACTGATTATGGCTACACCTTC.

This rearrangement joins TRBV10-3 to TRBJ2-7, with TRBD2 matching over 12 bases. CDR3 size: 15 residues. V lost 7 bases to trimming and J lost 0 bases; unmatched junction nucleotides: 4. Germline CDR1 reads ENHRY; CDR2 reads SYGVKD. The CDR3 loop is CAITKGLAGSYEQYF. CDR3 DNA sequence: TGTGCCATCACTAAGGGACTAGCGGGCTCCTACGAGCAGTACTTC.